The rows below give T cell receptor beta chains drawn from one sample of a study of regulatory T cells in long-lasting Graves disease. Using its own MiXCR run on the multiplex PCR reads, TCRdb lists one record per CDR3 protein. Of 450,000 to 600,000 distinct CDR3 sequences in the sample, 13% were seen once. This same sample was also taken into another study, of T cells in Graves' hyperthyroidism and ophthalmopathy.

The material was peripheral blood mononuclear cells (PBMCs), obtained at new diagnosis, from a patient treated with antithyroid drugs. These receptors were taken from a man aged 30 to 39 with Graves disease. Each CDR3 is given with its conserved first and last residue. A D gene is named only where the DNA matches it firmly. A row's size may be missing; if present it is once, few, many or a size class.

.,TRBJ2-1,many,TRBV11-2,CASSFSRVAEQFF,TGTGCCAGCAGCTTTAGTCGGGTCGCTGAGCAGTTCTTC
.,TRBJ1-5,many,TRBV5-1,CASSLGTGNQPQHF,TGTGCCAGCAGCTTGGGGACGGGCAATCAGCCCCAGCATTTT
.,TRBJ2-1,.,TRBV20-1,CSAISEFQFF,TGCAGTGCTATCTCGGAATTCCAGTTCTTC
.,TRBJ2-7,few,TRBV30,CAWESDRKAYEQYF,TGTGCCTGGGAGAGCGACAGAAAAGCATACGAGCAGTACTTC
.,TRBJ2-7,.,TRBV30,CAWSVVGQAYEQYF,TGTGCCTGGAGTGTAGTCGGGCAGGCCTACGAGCAGTACTTC
.,TRBJ2-5,many,TRBV12-3/TRBV12-4,CASSLVEGPETQYF,TGTGCCAGCAGCCTGGTTGAGGGCCCTGAGACCCAGTACTTC
.,TRBJ1-1,.,TRBV30,CAWSVFRVREDTEAFF,TGTGCCTGGAGTGTATTTCGTGTCAGGGAGGATACTGAAGCTTTCTTT
.,TRBJ2-7,many,TRBV20-1,CSARDSWAGEQYF,TGCAGTGCTAGGGACTCCTGGGCGGGCGAGCAGTACTTC
TRBD1,TRBJ1-2,many,TRBV27,CASSFRQGAGYTF,TGTGCCAGCAGTTTCAGACAGGGAGCCGGCTACACCTTC
TRBD2,TRBJ2-7,many,TRBV7-2,CASSLDGGRGREQYF,TGTGCCAGCAGCTTAGATGGCGGGAGGGGGCGCGAGCAGTACTTC
TRBD1,TRBJ2-7,many,TRBV10-3,CAISERTGSYEQYF,TGTGCCATCAGCGAAAGGACAGGCTCCTACGAGCAGTACTTC
.,TRBJ1-2,.,TRBV27,CASSFFGGGGVDGYTF,TGTGCCAGCAGTTTTTTTGGGGGGGGAGGGGTTGATGGCTACACCTTC
.,TRBJ2-2,few,TRBV7-9,CASTPTAANTGELFF,TGTGCCAGCACCCCGACTGCTGCGAACACCGGGGAGCTGTTTTTT
TRBD1,TRBJ1-1,few,TRBV18,CASSQETGTFAEAFF,TGTGCCAGCTCACAAGAGACAGGGACTTTCGCTGAAGCTTTCTTT
.,TRBJ2-1,many,TRBV24-1,CATSDAPGFEQFF,TGTGCCACCAGTGATGCCCCTGGGTTCGAGCAGTTCTTC
.,TRBJ1-2,.,TRBV20-1,CSARDRQTPSGYTF,TGCAGTGCTAGAGATCGGCAAACCCCTAGCGGCTACACCTTC
TRBD2,TRBJ2-3,many,TRBV10-3,CAISWREGLRNADTQYF,TGTGCCATCTCATGGCGGGAGGGCCTTCGTAATGCAGATACGCAGTATTTT
TRBD2,TRBJ2-1,many,TRBV6-1,CASSEASGSWQQFF,TGTGCCAGCAGTGAGGCTAGCGGGAGTTGGCAGCAGTTCTTC
.,TRBJ2-3,.,TRBV12-3/TRBV12-4,CASCLGRRTDTQYF,TGTGCCAGCTGTCTCGGTAGGAGGACAGATACGCAGTATTTT
TRBD2,TRBJ2-1,few,TRBV20-1,CSGREGGEQFF,TGCAGTGGACGGGAGGGTGGTGAGCAGTTCTTC
.,TRBJ2-1,.,TRBV6-5,CASSSFRVALYNEQFF,TGTGCCAGCAGTTCCTTCCGGGTAGCGCTCTACAATGAGCAGTTCTTC
.,TRBJ1-1,many,TRBV18,CASSPNRDMNTEAFF,TGTGCCAGCTCACCCAACAGGGACATGAACACTGAAGCTTTCTTT
.,TRBJ1-5,few,TRBV7-9,CASSLGIGNQPQHF,TGTGCCAGCAGCTTAGGAATCGGGAATCAGCCCCAGCATTTT
TRBD2,TRBJ2-1,many,TRBV7-6,CASIQGLAGNEQFF,TGTGCCAGCATCCAAGGACTAGCGGGTAATGAGCAGTTCTTC
TRBD2,TRBJ2-1,.,TRBV20-1,CSATKRLAGVSYNEQFF,TGCAGTGCTACCAAAAGACTAGCGGGAGTTTCCTACAATGAGCAGTTCTTC
.,TRBJ2-1,few,TRBV12-3/TRBV12-4,CASSFWDVGYNEQLF,TGTGCCAGCAGTTTCTGGGATGTGGGGTACAATGAGCAGCTCTTC
.,TRBJ2-5,many,TRBV11-1,CASSLAGTQGTQYF,TGTGCCAGCAGCTTAGCGGGGACACAGGGGACCCAGTACTTC
TRBD2,TRBJ2-1,.,TRBV6-1,CAGSGSIFREGQFF,TGTGCCGGGAGTGGAAGCATATTCCGGGAGGGGCAGTTCTTC
.,TRBJ1-2,many,TRBV29-1,CSVERTPWRLGYTF,TGCAGCGTTGAACGGACACCCTGGCGTTTGGGCTACACCTTC
.,TRBJ2-7,many,TRBV3-1,CASTRDRESYEQYF,TGTGCCAGCACCCGGGACCGAGAGTCCTACGAGCAGTACTTC
.,TRBJ2-3,many,TRBV7-2,CASSRAVRRFGDTQYF,TGTGCCAGCAGCCGAGCGGTGCGCCGGTTCGGAGATACGCAGTATTTT
.,TRBJ2-1,many,TRBV30,CAWSIPPSQFF,TGTGCCTGGAGTATACCCCCTTCGCAGTTCTTC
.,TRBJ2-5,.,TRBV4-1,CASNPDWGDQGETQYF,TGCGCCAGCAACCCGGACTGGGGGGATCAGGGTGAGACCCAGTACTTC
.,TRBJ2-6,many,TRBV12-3/TRBV12-4,CASSFESRGANVLTF,TGTGCCAGCAGTTTCGAGTCCAGGGGGGCCAACGTCCTGACTTTC
.,TRBJ1-2,many,TRBV19,CASSPGFYGYTF,TGTGCCAGTAGTCCTGGCTTCTATGGCTACACCTTC
.,TRBJ1-2,many,TRBV7-2,CASSRDRYGYTF,TGTGCCAGCAGCCGTGACAGATATGGCTACACCTTC
.,TRBJ1-1,few,TRBV6-1,CVSSLEILAEAFF,TGTGTCAGCAGCCTCGAGATCCTGGCTGAAGCTTTCTTT
.,TRBJ1-2,.,TRBV7-8,CASSLMARRKRTVYNGYTF,TGTGCCAGCAGCTTAATGGCCCGACGTAAGAGGACTGTTTATAATGGCTACACCTTC
.,TRBJ1-5,many,TRBV16,CASSQIGGGYQPQHF,TGTGCCAGCAGCCAAATCGGGGGAGGCTATCAGCCCCAGCATTTT
TRBD2,TRBJ2-1,many,TRBV20-1,CSASIGLAGGGEQFF,TGCAGTGCTAGTATTGGACTAGCGGGAGGAGGTGAGCAGTTCTTC